Included here is one T cell receptor beta chain sequence, with context. Primers: 60 Vbeta forward and 13 Jbeta reverse. The data were produced by immunoSEQ multiplex PCR, yet TCRdb's version contains in-frame clones alone and is incomplete. This sample has around 200,000 clones; about three quarters occur once, and the top ten carry about 2.5%. This sample was included in a study of cytomegalovirus exposure and HLA in healthy donors. The CDR3 is made up of 13 amino acids. V shed 1 base and J shed 4 bases, with 8 bases lying between them. Germline V gene lookup returns CDR1 SGDLS and CDR2 YYNGEE. The sample was PBMCs. The source of this sequence is an older woman in good health and CMV-seropositive. The rearrangement joins TRBV9 to TRBJ2-5; a possible D gene is TRBD1 (7 bases). This CDR3 reads CASSVQGGETQYF. The CDR3 bases are TGTGCCAGCAGCGTACAGGGGGGAGAGACCCAGTACTTC. The whole variable domain, filled in from reference TRBV9 and TRBJ2-5, reads DSGVTQTPKHLITATGQRVTLRCSPRSGDLSVYWYQQSLDQGLQFLIQYYNGEERAKGNILERFSAQQFPDLHSELNLSSLELGDSALYFCASSVQGGETQYFGPGTRLLVL.